The 5 T cell receptor beta chains listed next were all sequenced from one sample in a study of T cell clones after liver transplantation. The repertoire was sequenced with immunoSEQ multiplex PCR; TCRdb's copy has only in-frame clones and lacks some. The repertoire holds over 15,000 clones, over 75% seen once, with around 32% in the top ten. The sequencing used CD8+ T cells from blood, collected less than 50 months after liver transplant. These receptors came from a human patient who received a liver transplant. T cells may partly derive from the graft donor.

This chain links TRBV6-6 with TRBJ1-2; 9 bases match TRBD1. Losses at the gene ends were 0 bases for V and 8 bases for J; bases not matched to a gene: 4. CDR1 is MNHNY and CDR2 is SVGAGI in the germline V gene (reference sequence). The CDR3 spans 14 residues. The CDR3 region has the DNA TGTGCCAGCAGTTACTCTGGGACAGGGTGGGGCTACACCTTC. Translation: CASSYSGTGWGYTF.

This chain's CDR3 is CASSLSITGPGYTF. The CDR3 nucleotides are TGTGCCAGCAGTTTATCGATTACCGGTCCTGGCTACACCTTC. The chain combines TRBV27 with TRBJ1-2; D not certain. Germline V gene data show CDR1 as MNHEY and CDR2 as SMNVEV (reference sequence). V dropped 0 bases and J dropped 7 bases, with 12 bases sitting between them. This CDR3 spans 14 amino acids.

This rearrangement joins TRBV15 to TRBJ2-4; the D gene is possibly TRBD2 (5 bases). Trimming left V 2 bases short and J 5 bases short, with 13 bases between. The CDR3 extends over 15 amino acids. The germline gives CDR1 LNHNV, CDR2 YYDKDF (reference sequence). DNA for the CDR3: TGTGCCACCAGCAGAAGAACCCGGGAACAAAACATTCAGTACTTC. Its translation is CATSRRTREQNIQYF.

The CDR3 reads CASSPFPDPSYEQYF. CDR3 nucleotide sequence: TGTGCCAGCTCACCATTTCCGGATCCCTCCTACGAGCAGTACTTC. The chain links TRBV18 to TRBJ2-7; no reliable D call. Looked up from germline, CDR1 is KGHSH and CDR2 is LQKENI. This CDR3 has 15 residues. V lost 2 bases to trimming and J lost 0 bases, with 11 bases between them.

The chain links TRBV19 to TRBJ2-1, with D possibly TRBD2 on 5 matching bases. The CDR3 consists of 15 residues. V was clipped by 4 bases and J by 4 bases, with 14 bases between them. Germline V CDR1 and CDR2: LNHDA, SQIVND (reference sequence). As DNA, the CDR3 is TGTGCCAGTAGTAAGGAGTGGGAGTCATACAATGAGCAGTTCTTC. It yields the protein CASSKEWESYNEQFF.